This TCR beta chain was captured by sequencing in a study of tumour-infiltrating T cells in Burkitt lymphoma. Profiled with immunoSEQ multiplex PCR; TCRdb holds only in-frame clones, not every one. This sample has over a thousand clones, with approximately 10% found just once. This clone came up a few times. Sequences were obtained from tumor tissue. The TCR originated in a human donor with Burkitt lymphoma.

The CDR3 spells CAWTEGTSSGANVLTF. DNA for the CDR3: TGTGCCTGGACCGAGGGGACTAGCTCTGGGGCCAACGTCCTGACTTTC. The chain couples TRBV30 to TRBJ2-6, with TRBD2 identical over 8 bases. V was clipped by 4 bases and J by 0 bases; unmatched bases: 5. Germline V lookup: CDR1 GTSNPN, CDR2 SVGIG (reference sequence). This CDR3 region has 16 residues.